A single sample is the source of the 22 T cell receptor beta chains below, sequenced in a study of cytomegalovirus exposure and HLA in healthy donors. Primers: 60 Vbeta forward and 13 Jbeta reverse. The method was immunoSEQ multiplex PCR; TCRdb's version includes in-frame clones alone and lacks a portion of them. The sample shows nearly 110,000 clones, 60% to 80% of them seen only once. Sequencing used PBMCs. The receptors were gathered from a boy aged 10-17 years in good health and CMV-seronegative.

J is TRBJ1-1 and V is TRBV7-9; no clear D. The germline V and J ends were trimmed by 1 base and 4 bases, with 10 bases remaining between them. CDR3 size: 14 residues. The germline gives CDR1 SEHNR, CDR2 FQNEAQ (reference sequence). In nucleotides, the CDR3 is TGTGCCAGCAGCTTAGTACGGTCGGGCACTGAAGCTTTCTTT. Protein: CASSLVRSGTEAFF.

The rearrangement joins TRBV28 to TRBJ2-7, with a weak D call TRBD2 (6 bases). V was clipped by 8 bases and J by 2 bases, with 13 bases between them. Looked up from germline, CDR1 is MDHEN and CDR2 is SYDVKM. This CDR3 comprises 13 residues. CDR3 coding DNA: TGTGCCAGCGGGGGGAGTGGAGCCTACGAGCAGTACTTC. It encodes CASGGSGAYEQYF.

This clone was detected once. The rearrangement links TRBV6-1 to TRBJ2-3, with 10 bases lining up with TRBD2. This CDR3 has 13 residues. Trimming removed 6 bases from V and 9 bases from J; junction bases left unmatched: 6. Per the germline V gene, CDR1 is MNHNS and CDR2 is SASEGT. The DNA for the CDR3 is TGTGCCAGCAGGCAATCTAGCGGGGGAACGCAGTATTTT. As protein: CASRQSSGGTQYF.

The sample holds one count of this clone. The rearrangement links TRBV5-3 to TRBJ1-4; tentative D call: TRBD1 (6 bases). TRBV5-3 counts as an open reading frame of uncertain function. The V end lost 5 bases, the J end lost 7 bases, and 18 bases lay between the germline ends. The length of the CDR3 is 15 residues. Here the CDR3 reads CARREYRTVIEKLFF. In DNA, the CDR3 is TGTGCCAGAAGAGAGTACCGGACAGTTATTGAAAAACTGTTTTTT.

V usage is TRBV5-1 and J usage is TRBJ2-1; 13 bases match TRBD2. Germline V gene sequence: CDR1 SGHRS, CDR2 YFSETQ. CDR3 length: 18 residues. V dropped 3 bases and J dropped 2; count of bases not matched to a gene: 8. The CDR3 sequence is CASSSGTSGVTAYNEQFF. DNA for the CDR3: TGCGCCAGCAGCTCAGGGACTAGCGGGGTCACCGCCTACAATGAGCAGTTCTTC.

The sample holds a few counts of this clone. The chain combines TRBV15 with TRBJ2-7, with TRBD2 as a possible D gene (6 bases). CDR1 LNHNV and CDR2 YYDKDF come from the germline V gene (reference sequence). V was pared by 4 bases and J by 6 bases, with 16 bases between. The CDR3 loop spans 14 amino acids. The CDR3 sequence is CATSTVGGQGEQYF. As DNA, the CDR3 is TGTGCCACCAGCACCGTAGGAGGGCAGGGCGAGCAGTACTTC.

This clone was seen only a few times. The V and J genes are TRBV7-8 and TRBJ2-1; D is ambiguous. The CDR3 loop spans 13 amino acids. V lost 2 bases and J lost 4, with 6 bases in between. Germline lookup yields CDR1 SGHVS and CDR2 FQNEAQ. CDR3 nucleotide sequence: TGTGCCAGCAGCTTAACCACTTACAATGAGCAGTTCTTC. Translation: CASSLTTYNEQFF.

This chain uses TRBV27 with TRBJ2-1, with 9 bases identical to TRBD1. V shed 8 bases, J shed 6 bases, and the junction held 5 bases outside the gene matches. CDR3 size: 13 residues. Germline CDR1 MNHEY, CDR2 SMNVEV (reference sequence). In DNA form, the CDR3 reads TGTGCCAGCGGCCCGACAGGGGGCAATGAGCAGTTCTTC. Protein sequence: CASGPTGGNEQFF.

The rearrangement links TRBV28 to TRBJ1-1, with 7 positions matching TRBD1. The CDR3 is 15 residues long. CDR1 and CDR2 (germline): MDHEN, SYDVKM. J was trimmed by 0 bases and V by 2 bases; bases with no gene match: 3. CDR3 sequence (DNA): TGTGCCAGCAGTTTAAGGGGGACAGTGAACACTGAAGCTTTCTTT. Its translation: CASSLRGTVNTEAFF. The full variable domain, with the rest looked up from reference TRBV28 and TRBJ1-1, is DVKVTQSSRYLVKRTGEKVFLECVQDMDHENMFWYRQDPGLGLRLIYFSYDVKMKEKGDIPEGYSVSREKKERFSLILESASTNQTSMYLCASSLRGTVNTEAFFGQGTRLTVV.

The chain joins TRBV15 to TRBJ2-7; D uncertain. The CDR3 is 13 amino acids. Germline values: CDR1 LNHNV, CDR2 YYDKDF (reference sequence). Trimming cost V 4 bases and J 3 bases, with 10 bases left between them. The CDR3, as DNA: TGTGCCACCAGCATAATCAGTGGCTACGAGCAGTACTTC. Encoded protein: CATSIISGYEQYF. The full variable domain, with the rest looked up from reference TRBV15 and TRBJ2-7, is DAMVIQNPRYQVTQFGKPVTLSCSQTLNHNVMYWYQQKSSQAPKLLFHYYDKDFNNEADTPDNFQSRRPNTSFCFLDIRSPGLGDTAMYLCATSIISGYEQYFGPGTRLTVT.

As DNA, the CDR3 is TGCGCCAGCAGCTTGGGGGTCTCAGGGCCCCACGAGCAGTACTTC. It translates to CASSLGVSGPHEQYF. This chain connects TRBV5-1 to TRBJ2-7, with D maybe TRBD1 (5 bases). This CDR3 comprises 15 residues. From germline, CDR1 is SGHRS and CDR2 YFSETQ. Trimming took off 0 bases at V and 5 bases at J, with 15 bases between the two ends.

This CDR3 is CAWSGTGGGTEAFF. The CDR3 DNA is TGTGCCTGGAGCGGGACAGGGGGAGGAACTGAAGCTTTCTTT. V gene TRBV30 combines with J gene TRBJ1-1; 11 bases align to TRBD1. Germline assignment: CDR1 GTSNPN and CDR2 SVGIG (reference sequence). This CDR3 is built from 14 residues. With V trimmed by 3 bases and J by 5 bases, 5 bases remained unmatched.

The chain joins TRBV5-1 to TRBJ2-2; 8 bases are a match to TRBD2. This CDR3 is built from 13 residues. Germline V gene lookup returns CDR1 SGHRS and CDR2 YFSETQ. With V trimmed by 9 bases and J by 4 bases, 5 bases remained unmatched. CDR3 coding DNA: TGCGCCACCTCGCGGGGGGTCACCGGGGAGCTGTTTTTT. Its translation: CATSRGVTGELFF.

The chain combines TRBV11-1 with TRBJ2-7; a possible D gene is TRBD1 (6 bases). This CDR3 spans 13 amino acids. Trimming stripped 5 bases from V and 6 bases from J, with 14 bases between. Per germline, CDR1 SGHAT and CDR2 FQDESV (reference sequence). The CDR3 nucleotides are TGTGCCAGCAGCCTAACCTGGGGGCGCGAGCAGTACTTC. Amino acid sequence: CASSLTWGREQYF.

The CDR3 here is CSVEEYPRRFAGELFF. The CDR3 DNA follows: TGCAGCGTTGAAGAATACCCTAGAAGGTTCGCCGGGGAGCTGTTTTTT. The chain carries TRBV29-1 and TRBJ2-2; no clear D gene. Germline V gene lookup returns CDR1 SQVTM and CDR2 ANQGSEA. The CDR3 consists of 16 residues. V was trimmed by 0 bases and J by 6 bases, leaving 17 bases between them.

The V call is TRBV27, the J call TRBJ1-1; the D is unclear. Trimming took 10 bases from V and 1 from J, leaving 7 bases between them. The CDR3 length is 11 residues. Germline loops: CDR1 MNHEY, CDR2 SMNVEV (reference sequence). The CDR3 loop reads CATARNTEAFF. Here the CDR3 DNA reads TGTGCCACCGCGCGGAACACTGAAGCTTTCTTT.

This chain connects TRBV7-8 to TRBJ2-5; 7 bases fit TRBD2. Per the germline V gene, CDR1 is SGHVS and CDR2 is FQNEAQ. There are 16 residues in the CDR3. The J segment lost 1 base and the V segment lost 5 bases, leaving 10 bases of the junction unmatched. In DNA form, the CDR3 reads TGTGCCAGCAGCGGGCGTCTAGCGGAGGGCCAAGAGACCCAGTACTTC. Protein sequence: CASSGRLAEGQETQYF. The full variable domain, with the rest looked up from reference TRBV7-8 and TRBJ2-5, is GAGVSQSPRYKVAKRGQDVALRCDPISGHVSLFWYQQALGQGPEFLTYFQNEAQLDKSGLPSDRFFAERPEGSVSTLKIQRTQQEDSAVYLCASSGRLAEGQETQYFGPGTRLLVL.

The rearrangement uses TRBV6-6 and TRBJ2-7; 9 bases match TRBD1. The CDR3 has 14 amino acids. With 4 bases clipped from V and 3 bases from J, the junction kept 4 bases outside the gene matches. The germline V gene encodes CDR1 MNHNY and CDR2 SVGAGI (reference sequence). The CDR3 protein is CASSLRTGVYEQYF. The CDR3 nucleotides read TGTGCCAGCAGTTTAAGGACAGGGGTCTACGAGCAGTACTTC.

The chain links TRBV7-2 to TRBJ2-2, with 7 nucleotides matching TRBD2. CDR1 and CDR2 from the germline V gene are SGHTA and FQGNSA. The CDR3 is made up of 15 amino acids. The ends lost 7 bases at V and 1 base at J; junction bases unmatched: 6. CDR3 sequence reads: CASNRGGGNTGELFF. CDR3 DNA sequence: TGTGCCAGCAATCGGGGCGGGGGGAACACCGGGGAGCTGTTTTTT.

This chain links TRBV15 with TRBJ2-2; 8 nucleotides align to TRBD2. CDR3 length equals 17 residues. V trimming: 0 bases; J trimming: 1 base; junction bases outside the gene matches: 4. Germline V gives CDR1 LNHNV, CDR2 YYDKDF (reference sequence). The CDR3 bases are TGTGCCACCAGCAGAGAGGGACTAGATCAGAACACCGGGGAGCTGTTTTTT. Protein product: CATSREGLDQNTGELFF.

The chain uses TRBV4-3 and TRBJ1-1, with D unclear. The germline gives CDR1 LGHNA, CDR2 YSLEER. V dropped 7 bases and J dropped 9 bases, with 15 bases sitting between them. This CDR3 spans 12 amino acids. The CDR3 DNA is TGCGCCAGCATACCCCGGCGGCTAAAAGCTTTCTTT. Protein sequence: CASIPRRLKAFF.

V usage is TRBV28 and J usage is TRBJ2-1, with D perhaps TRBD1 (6 bases). This CDR3 spans 12 amino acids. Germline V gene sequence: CDR1 MDHEN, CDR2 SYDVKM. V lost 6 bases, J lost 5 bases, and 8 bases lay in between. CDR3 DNA: TGTGCCAGCAGAGAGGGGGACAATGAGCAGTTCTTC. As protein: CASREGDNEQFF.